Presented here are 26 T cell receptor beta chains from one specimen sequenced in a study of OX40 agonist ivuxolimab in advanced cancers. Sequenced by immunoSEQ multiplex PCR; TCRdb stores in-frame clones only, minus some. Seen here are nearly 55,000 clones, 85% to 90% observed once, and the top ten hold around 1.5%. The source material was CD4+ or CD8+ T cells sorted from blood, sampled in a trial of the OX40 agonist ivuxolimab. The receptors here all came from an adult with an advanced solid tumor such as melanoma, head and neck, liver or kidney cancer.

The CDR3 protein is CASRAPGELFF. The CDR3 region has the DNA TGTGCCAGCAGGGCGCCCGGGGAGCTGTTTTTT. The rearrangement links TRBV6-1 to TRBJ2-2; unclear D gene. Trimming took off 6 bases at V and 6 bases at J, with 5 bases between the two ends. This CDR3 has 11 residues. Germline V gives CDR1 MNHNS, CDR2 SASEGT.

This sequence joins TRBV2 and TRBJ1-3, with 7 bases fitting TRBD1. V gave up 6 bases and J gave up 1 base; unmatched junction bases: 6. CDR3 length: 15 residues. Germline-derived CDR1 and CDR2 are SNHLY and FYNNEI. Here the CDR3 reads CASSLDRASGNTIYF. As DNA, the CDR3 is TGTGCCAGCAGCTTAGACAGGGCATCTGGAAACACCATATATTTT.

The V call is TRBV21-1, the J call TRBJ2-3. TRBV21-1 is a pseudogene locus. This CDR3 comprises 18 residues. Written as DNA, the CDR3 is TGTGCCAGCACCCCCCCTCTAGGGCAGCCTACGTCTCCAGATACGCAGTATTTT. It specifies CASTPPLGQPTSPDTQYF.

CDR3 sequence reads: CASSPRAGSGNEQFF. For the CDR3, the DNA is TGTGCCAGCAGCCCTAGAGCGGGATCGGGGAATGAGCAGTTCTTC. This chain connects TRBV4-2 to TRBJ2-1; TRBD2 agrees at 7 bases. Germline CDR1 LGHNA, CDR2 YNFKEQ. V was clipped by 4 bases and J by 7 bases; unmatched bases: 10. The CDR3 sequence is 15 residues long.

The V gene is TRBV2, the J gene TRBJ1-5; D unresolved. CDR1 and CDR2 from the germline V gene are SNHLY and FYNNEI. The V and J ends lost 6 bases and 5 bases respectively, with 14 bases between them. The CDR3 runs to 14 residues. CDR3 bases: TGTGCCAGCAGGGCCGAGGCGGGAGATCAGCCCCAGCATTTT. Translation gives CASRAEAGDQPQHF.

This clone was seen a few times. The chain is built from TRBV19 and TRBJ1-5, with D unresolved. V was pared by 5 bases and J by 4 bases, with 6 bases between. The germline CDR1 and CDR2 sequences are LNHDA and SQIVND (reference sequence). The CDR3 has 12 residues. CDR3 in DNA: TGTGCCAGTAGTGAGGATAATCAGCCCCAGCATTTT. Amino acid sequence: CASSEDNQPQHF.

This CDR3 reads CASNPSGPQTQYF. In DNA form, the CDR3 reads TGTGCCAGCAACCCTAGCGGCCCCCAGACCCAGTACTTC. This rearrangement joins TRBV6-1 to TRBJ2-5, with TRBD2 matching 7 bases. The germline CDR1 and CDR2 sequences are MNHNS and SASEGT. The CDR3 covers 13 residues. V shed 7 bases, J shed 6 bases, and the junction held 8 bases outside the gene matches.

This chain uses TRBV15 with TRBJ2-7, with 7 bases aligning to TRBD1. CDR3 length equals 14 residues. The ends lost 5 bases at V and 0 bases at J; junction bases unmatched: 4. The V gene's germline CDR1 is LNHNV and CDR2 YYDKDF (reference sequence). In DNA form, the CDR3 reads TGTGCCACCAGCGGCCGGGACAGCTCCTACGAGCAGTACTTC. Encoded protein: CATSGRDSSYEQYF.

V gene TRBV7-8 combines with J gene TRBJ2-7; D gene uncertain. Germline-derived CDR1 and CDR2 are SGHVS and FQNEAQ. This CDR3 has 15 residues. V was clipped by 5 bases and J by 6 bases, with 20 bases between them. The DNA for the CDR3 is TGTGCCAGCAGCCTTTCGCCAGGCTCCTGGGGCGAGCAGTACTTC. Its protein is CASSLSPGSWGEQYF.

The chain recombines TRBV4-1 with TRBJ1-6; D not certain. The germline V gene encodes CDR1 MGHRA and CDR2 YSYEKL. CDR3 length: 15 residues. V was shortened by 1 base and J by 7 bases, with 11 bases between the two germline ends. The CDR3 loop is CASSQVWGFNSPLHF. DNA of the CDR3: TGCGCCAGCAGCCAAGTTTGGGGTTTCAATTCACCCCTCCACTTT.

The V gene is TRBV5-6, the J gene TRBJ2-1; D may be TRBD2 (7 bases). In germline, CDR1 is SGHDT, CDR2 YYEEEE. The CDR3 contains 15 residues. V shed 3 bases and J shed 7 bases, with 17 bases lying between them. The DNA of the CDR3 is TGTGCCAGCAGCTCGGGAGGAGGGGGGTGGAATGAGCAGTTCTTC. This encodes CASSSGGGGWNEQFF.

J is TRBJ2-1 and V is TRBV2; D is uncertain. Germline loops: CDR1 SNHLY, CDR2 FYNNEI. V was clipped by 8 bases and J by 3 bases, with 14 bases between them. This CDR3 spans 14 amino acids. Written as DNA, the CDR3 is TGTGCCAGCCAGACTGGTCCCGACTACAATGAGCAGTTCTTC. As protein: CASQTGPDYNEQFF.

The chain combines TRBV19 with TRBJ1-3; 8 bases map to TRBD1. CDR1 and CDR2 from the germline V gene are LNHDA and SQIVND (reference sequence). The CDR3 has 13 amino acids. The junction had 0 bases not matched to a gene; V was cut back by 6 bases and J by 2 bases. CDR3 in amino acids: CASRQGAGNTIYF. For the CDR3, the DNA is TGTGCCAGTAGACAGGGGGCTGGAAACACCATATATTTT. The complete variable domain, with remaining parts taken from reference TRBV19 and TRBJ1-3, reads DGGITQSPKYLFRKEGQNVTLSCEQNLNHDAMYWYRQDPGQGLRLIYYSQIVNDFQKGDIAEGYSVSREKKESFPLTVTSAQKNPTAFYLCASRQGAGNTIYFGEGSWLTVV.

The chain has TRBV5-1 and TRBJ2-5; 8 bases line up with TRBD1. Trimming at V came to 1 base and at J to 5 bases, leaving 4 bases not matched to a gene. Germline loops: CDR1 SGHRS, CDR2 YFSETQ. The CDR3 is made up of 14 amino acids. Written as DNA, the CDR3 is TGCGCCAGCAGCTTGTCAGGGGGCGGTGAGACCCAGTACTTC. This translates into CASSLSGGGETQYF.

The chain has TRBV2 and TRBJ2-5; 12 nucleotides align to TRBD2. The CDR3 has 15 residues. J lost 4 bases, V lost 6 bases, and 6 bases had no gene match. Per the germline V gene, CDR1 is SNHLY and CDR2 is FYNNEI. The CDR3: CASSPPSGRGETQYF. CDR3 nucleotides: TGTGCCAGCAGCCCCCCTAGCGGGAGGGGAGAGACCCAGTACTTC. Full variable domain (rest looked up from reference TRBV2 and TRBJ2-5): EPEVTQTPSHQVTQMGQEVILRCVPISNHLYFYWYRQILGQKVEFLVSFYNNEISEKSEIFDDQFSVERPDGSNFTLKIRSTKLEDSAMYFCASSPPSGRGETQYFGPGTRLLVL.

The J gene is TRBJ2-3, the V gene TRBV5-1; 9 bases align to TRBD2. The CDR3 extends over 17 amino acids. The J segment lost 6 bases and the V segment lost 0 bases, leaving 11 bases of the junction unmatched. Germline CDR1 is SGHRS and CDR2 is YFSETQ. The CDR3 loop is CASSLVPGAGGMDTQYF. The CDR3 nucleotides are TGCGCCAGCAGCTTGGTGCCGGGAGCGGGAGGCATGGATACGCAGTATTTT.

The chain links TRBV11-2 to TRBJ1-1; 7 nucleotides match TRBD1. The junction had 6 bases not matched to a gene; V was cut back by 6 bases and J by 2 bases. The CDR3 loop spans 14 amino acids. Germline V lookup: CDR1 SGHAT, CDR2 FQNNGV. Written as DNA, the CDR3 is TGTGCCAGCAGAATTGGAGGGGGCAACACTGAAGCTTTCTTT. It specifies CASRIGGGNTEAFF.

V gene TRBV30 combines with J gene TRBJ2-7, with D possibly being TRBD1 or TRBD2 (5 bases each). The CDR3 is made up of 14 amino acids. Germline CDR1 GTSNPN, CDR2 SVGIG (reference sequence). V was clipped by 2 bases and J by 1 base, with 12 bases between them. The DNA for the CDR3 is TGTGCCTGGAGTTTAGGTGGGGGATCCTACGAGCAGTACTTC. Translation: CAWSLGGGSYEQYF. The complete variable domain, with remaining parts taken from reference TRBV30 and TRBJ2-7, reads SQTIHQWPATLVQPVGSPLSLECTVEGTSNPNLYWYRQAAGRGLQLLFYSVGIGQISSEVPQNLSASRPQDRQFILSSKKLLLSDSGFYLCAWSLGGGSYEQYFGPGTRLTVT.

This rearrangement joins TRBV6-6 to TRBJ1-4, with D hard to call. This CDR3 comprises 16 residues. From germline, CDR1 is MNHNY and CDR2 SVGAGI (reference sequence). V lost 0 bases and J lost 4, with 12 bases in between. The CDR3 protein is CASSYSEDRDNEKLFF. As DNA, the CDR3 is TGTGCCAGCAGTTACTCCGAGGATCGCGATAATGAAAAACTGTTTTTT.

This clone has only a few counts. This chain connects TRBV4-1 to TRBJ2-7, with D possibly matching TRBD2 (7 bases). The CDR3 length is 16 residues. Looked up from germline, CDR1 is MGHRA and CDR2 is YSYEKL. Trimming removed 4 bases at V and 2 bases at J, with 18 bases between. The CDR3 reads CASSLNSGRGTYEQYF. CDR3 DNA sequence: TGCGCCAGCAGCCTAAATTCGGGGAGGGGGACCTACGAGCAGTACTTC.

The CDR3 DNA is TGTGCCAGCAATAAGGGGGCGCGGTCCACTGAAGCTTTCTTT. Translated: CASNKGARSTEAFF. The gene calls are TRBV19 and TRBJ1-1; 7 bases are shared with TRBD1. J lost 4 bases, V lost 9 bases, and 11 bases had no gene match. This CDR3 region has 14 residues. Germline assignment: CDR1 LNHDA and CDR2 SQIVND (reference sequence).

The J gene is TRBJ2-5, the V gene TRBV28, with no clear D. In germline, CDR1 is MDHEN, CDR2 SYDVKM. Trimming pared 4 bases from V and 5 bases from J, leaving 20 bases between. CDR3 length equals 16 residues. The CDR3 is CASSCVGRVSGETQYF. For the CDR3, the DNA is TGTGCCAGCAGTTGCGTAGGAAGGGTAAGTGGGGAGACCCAGTACTTC. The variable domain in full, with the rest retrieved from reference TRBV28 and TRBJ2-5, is DVKVTQSSRYLVKRTGEKVFLECVQDMDHENMFWYRQDPGLGLRLIYFSYDVKMKEKGDIPEGYSVSREKKERFSLILESASTNQTSMYLCASSCVGRVSGETQYFGPGTRLLVL.

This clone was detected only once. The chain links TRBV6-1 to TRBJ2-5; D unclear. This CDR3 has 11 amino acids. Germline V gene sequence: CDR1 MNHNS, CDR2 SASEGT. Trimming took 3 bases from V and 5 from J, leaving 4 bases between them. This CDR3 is CASSEVETQYF. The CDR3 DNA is TGTGCCAGCAGTGAGGTTGAGACCCAGTACTTC.

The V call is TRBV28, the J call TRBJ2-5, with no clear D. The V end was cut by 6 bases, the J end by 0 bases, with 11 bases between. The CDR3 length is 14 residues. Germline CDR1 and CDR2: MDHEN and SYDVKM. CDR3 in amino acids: CASRPLGDQETQYF. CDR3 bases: TGTGCCAGCAGACCTCTTGGGGACCAAGAGACCCAGTACTTC.

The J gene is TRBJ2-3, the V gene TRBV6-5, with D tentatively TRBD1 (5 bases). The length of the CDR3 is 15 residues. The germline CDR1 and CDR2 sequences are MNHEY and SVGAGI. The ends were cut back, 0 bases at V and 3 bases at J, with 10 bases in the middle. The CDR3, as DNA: TGTGCCAGCAGTTACTCGCGCAGGGAAACAGATACGCAGTATTTT. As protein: CASSYSRRETDTQYF.

The CDR3 here is CASSWTSGRTRGYNEQFF. The CDR3 region has the DNA TGTGCCAGCAGCTGGACTAGCGGGAGAACGAGGGGATACAATGAGCAGTTCTTC. The V gene is TRBV7-2, the J gene TRBJ2-1; 13 bases match TRBD2. This CDR3 has 18 residues. The J segment lost 4 bases and the V segment lost 4 bases, leaving 10 bases of the junction unmatched. In germline, CDR1 is SGHTA, CDR2 FQGNSA.